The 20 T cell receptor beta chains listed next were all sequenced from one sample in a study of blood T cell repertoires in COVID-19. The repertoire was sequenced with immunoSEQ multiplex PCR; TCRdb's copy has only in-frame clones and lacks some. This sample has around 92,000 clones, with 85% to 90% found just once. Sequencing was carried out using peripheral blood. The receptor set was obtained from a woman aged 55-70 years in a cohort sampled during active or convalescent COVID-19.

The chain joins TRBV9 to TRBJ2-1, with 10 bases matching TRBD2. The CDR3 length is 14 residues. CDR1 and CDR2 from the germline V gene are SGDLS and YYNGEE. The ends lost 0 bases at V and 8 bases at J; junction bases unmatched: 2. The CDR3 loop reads CASSVGLAGDEQFF. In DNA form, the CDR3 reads TGTGCCAGCAGCGTAGGTCTAGCGGGAGATGAGCAGTTCTTC.

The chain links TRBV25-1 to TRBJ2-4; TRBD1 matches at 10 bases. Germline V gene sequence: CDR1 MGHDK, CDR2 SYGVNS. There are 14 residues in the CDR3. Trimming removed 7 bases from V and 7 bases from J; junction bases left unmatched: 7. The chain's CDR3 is CASTLGQGTNIQYF. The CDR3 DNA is TGTGCCAGCACCTTGGGACAGGGGACGAACATTCAGTACTTC.

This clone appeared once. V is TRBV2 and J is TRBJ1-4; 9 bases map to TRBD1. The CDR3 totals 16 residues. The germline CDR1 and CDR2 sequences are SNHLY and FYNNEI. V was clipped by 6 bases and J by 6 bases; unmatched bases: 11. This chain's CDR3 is CASRSGTGLKDEKLFF. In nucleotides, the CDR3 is TGTGCCAGCAGATCCGGGACAGGGCTTAAGGATGAAAAACTGTTTTTT.

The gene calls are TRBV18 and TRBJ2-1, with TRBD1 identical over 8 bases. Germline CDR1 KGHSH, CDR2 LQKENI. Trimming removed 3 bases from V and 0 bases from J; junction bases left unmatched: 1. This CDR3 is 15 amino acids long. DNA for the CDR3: TGTGCCAGCTCACCCGACAGGGGCTCCTACAATGAGCAGTTCTTC. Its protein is CASSPDRGSYNEQFF.

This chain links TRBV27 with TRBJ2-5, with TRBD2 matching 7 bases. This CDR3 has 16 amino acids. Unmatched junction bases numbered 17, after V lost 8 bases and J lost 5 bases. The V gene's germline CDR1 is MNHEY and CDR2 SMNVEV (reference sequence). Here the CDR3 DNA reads TGTGCCAGCTCCGGGAGGCGGGGGATCTCCAGGGAGACCCAGTACTTC. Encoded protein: CASSGRRGISRETQYF.

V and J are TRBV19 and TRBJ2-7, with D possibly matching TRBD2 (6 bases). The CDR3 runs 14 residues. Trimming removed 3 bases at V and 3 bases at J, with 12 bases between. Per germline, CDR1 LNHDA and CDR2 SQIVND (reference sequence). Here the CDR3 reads CASSMGGRFYEQYF. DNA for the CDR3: TGTGCCAGTAGTATGGGGGGACGATTCTACGAGCAGTACTTC.

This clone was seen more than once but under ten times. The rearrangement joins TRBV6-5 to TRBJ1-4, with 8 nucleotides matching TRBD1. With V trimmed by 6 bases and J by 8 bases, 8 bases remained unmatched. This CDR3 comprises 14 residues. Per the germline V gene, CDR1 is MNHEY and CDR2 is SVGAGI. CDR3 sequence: CASRRTGTLEKLFF. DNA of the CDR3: TGTGCCAGCAGGCGGACAGGGACTCTGGAAAAACTGTTTTTT.

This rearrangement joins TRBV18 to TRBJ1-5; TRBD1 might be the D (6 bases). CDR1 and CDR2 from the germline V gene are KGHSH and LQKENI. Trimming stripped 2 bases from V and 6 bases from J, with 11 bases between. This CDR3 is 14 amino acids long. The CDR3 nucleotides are TGTGCCAGCTCACCAGGTTTAGGGGGTCAGCCCCAGCATTTT. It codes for CASSPGLGGQPQHF.

The DNA of the CDR3 is TGTGCCACCAGTGATCCGGGGCAGCCCCAGCATTTT. Protein sequence: CATSDPGQPQHF. The chain has TRBV24-1 and TRBJ1-5; D is uncertain. Germline V gene sequence: CDR1 KGHDR, CDR2 SFDVKD. The ends were cut back, 3 bases at V and 7 bases at J, with 6 bases in the middle. The CDR3 runs 12 residues.

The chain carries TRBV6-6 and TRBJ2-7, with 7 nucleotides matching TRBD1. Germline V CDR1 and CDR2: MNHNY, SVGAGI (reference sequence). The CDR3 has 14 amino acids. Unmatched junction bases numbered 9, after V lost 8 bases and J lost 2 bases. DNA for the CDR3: TGTGCCAGCGGTTTAAACAGGGGCCCCTACGAGCAGTACTTC. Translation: CASGLNRGPYEQYF.

In DNA form, the CDR3 reads TGTGCCAGCAGTTTAGCGGGAGCGGGGAGAAATGAGCAGTTCTTC. It translates to CASSLAGAGRNEQFF. This rearrangement joins TRBV27 to TRBJ2-1; the match to TRBD2 covers 7 bases. Per the germline V gene, CDR1 is MNHEY and CDR2 is SMNVEV (reference sequence). The CDR3 length is 15 residues. J was trimmed by 7 bases and V by 2 bases; bases with no gene match: 8.

The CDR3 region has the DNA TGTGCCACCAGCCATAGCGGAAACACAGATACGCAGTATTTT. It codes for CATSHSGNTDTQYF. The chain has TRBV24-1 and TRBJ2-3, with D possibly TRBD2 on 6 matching bases. Trimming took 7 bases from V and 2 from J, leaving 12 bases between them. Germline V gene data show CDR1 as KGHDR and CDR2 as SFDVKD. The CDR3 contains 14 residues.

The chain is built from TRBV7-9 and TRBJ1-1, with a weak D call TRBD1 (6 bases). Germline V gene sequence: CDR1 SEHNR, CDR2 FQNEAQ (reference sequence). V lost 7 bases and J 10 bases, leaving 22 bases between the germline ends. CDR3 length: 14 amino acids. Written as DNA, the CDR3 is TGTGCCAGCAATCCTCGGGGGGGGCCCCGGGGAGCTTTCTTT. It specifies CASNPRGGPRGAFF.

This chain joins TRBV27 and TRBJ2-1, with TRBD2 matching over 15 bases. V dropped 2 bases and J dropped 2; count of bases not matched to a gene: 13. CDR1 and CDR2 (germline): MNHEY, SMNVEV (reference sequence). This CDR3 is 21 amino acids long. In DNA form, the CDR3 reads TGTGCCAGCAGTTTACAGAGTACGGGACTAGCGGGGGGAGCCACCTACAATGAGCAGTTCTTC. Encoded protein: CASSLQSTGLAGGATYNEQFF.

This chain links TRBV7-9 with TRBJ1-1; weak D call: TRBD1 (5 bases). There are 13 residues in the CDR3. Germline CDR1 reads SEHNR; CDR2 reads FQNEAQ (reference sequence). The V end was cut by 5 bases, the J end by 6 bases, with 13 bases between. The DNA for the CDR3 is TGTGCCAGCAGCCGAGGCTCGGGGGCTGAAGCTTTCTTT. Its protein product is CASSRGSGAEAFF. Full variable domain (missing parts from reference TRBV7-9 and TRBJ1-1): DTGVSQNPRHKITKRGQNVTFRCDPISEHNRLYWYRQTLGQGPEFLTYFQNEAQLEKSRLLSDRFSAERPKGSFSTLEIQRTEQGDSAMYLCASSRGSGAEAFFGQGTRLTVV.

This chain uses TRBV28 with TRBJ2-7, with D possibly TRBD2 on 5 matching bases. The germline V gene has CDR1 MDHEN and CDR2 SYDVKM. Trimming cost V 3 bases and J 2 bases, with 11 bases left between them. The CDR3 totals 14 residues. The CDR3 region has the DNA TGTGCCAGCAGTTTCCGCGGGCTGACCTACGAGCAGTACTTC. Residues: CASSFRGLTYEQYF.

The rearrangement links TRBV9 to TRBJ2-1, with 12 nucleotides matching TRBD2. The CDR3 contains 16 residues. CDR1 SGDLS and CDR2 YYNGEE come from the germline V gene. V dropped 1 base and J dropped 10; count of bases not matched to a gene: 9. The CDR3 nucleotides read TGTGCCAGCAGCGTATGGGCTAGCGGGGGGGCCGGGGAGCAGTTCTTC. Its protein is CASSVWASGGAGEQFF.

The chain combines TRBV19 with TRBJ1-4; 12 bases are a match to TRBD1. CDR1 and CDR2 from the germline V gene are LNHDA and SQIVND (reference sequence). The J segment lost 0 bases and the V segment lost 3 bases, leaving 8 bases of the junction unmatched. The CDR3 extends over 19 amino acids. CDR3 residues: CASSMGQGALSATNEKLFF. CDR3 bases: TGTGCCAGTAGTATGGGACAGGGGGCTTTGTCGGCAACTAATGAAAAACTGTTTTTT.

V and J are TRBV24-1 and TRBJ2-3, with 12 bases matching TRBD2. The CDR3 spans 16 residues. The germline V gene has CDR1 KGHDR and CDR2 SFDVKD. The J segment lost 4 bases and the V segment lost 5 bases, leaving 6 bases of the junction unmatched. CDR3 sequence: CATSGRTSGDPDTQYF. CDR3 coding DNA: TGTGCCACCAGTGGGAGGACTAGCGGGGACCCAGATACGCAGTATTTT.

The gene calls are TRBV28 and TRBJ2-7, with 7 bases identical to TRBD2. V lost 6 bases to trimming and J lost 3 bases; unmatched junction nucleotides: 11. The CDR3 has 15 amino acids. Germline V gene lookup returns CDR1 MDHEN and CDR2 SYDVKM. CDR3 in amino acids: CASSNIGDYSYEQYF. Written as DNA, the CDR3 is TGTGCCAGCAGCAACATAGGGGACTATAGCTACGAGCAGTACTTC.